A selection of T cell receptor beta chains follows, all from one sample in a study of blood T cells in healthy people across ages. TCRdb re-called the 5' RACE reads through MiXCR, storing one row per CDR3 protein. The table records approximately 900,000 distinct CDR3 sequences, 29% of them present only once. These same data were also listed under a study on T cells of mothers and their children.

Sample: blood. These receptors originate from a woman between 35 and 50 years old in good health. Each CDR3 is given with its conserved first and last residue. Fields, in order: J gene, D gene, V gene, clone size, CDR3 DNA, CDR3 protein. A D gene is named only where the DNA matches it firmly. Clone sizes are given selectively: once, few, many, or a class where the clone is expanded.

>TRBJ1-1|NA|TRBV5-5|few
TGTGCCAGCAGATTGGGGGTAAACACTGAAGCTTTCTTT
CASRLGVNTEAFF
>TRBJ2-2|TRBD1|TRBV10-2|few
TGCGCCAGCAGTGACCGCGGACAGGGAGGCACCGGGGAGCTGTTTTTT
CASSDRGQGGTGELFF
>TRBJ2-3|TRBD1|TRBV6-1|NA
TGTGCCAGCAGGTTGACAGGGCTTGGAGATGCGCAGTATTTT
CASRLTGLGDAQYF
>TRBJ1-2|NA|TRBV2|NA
TGTGCCAGCAGCCGGGGGGACGGGGGACGGTATGGCTACACCTTC
CASSRGDGGRYGYTF
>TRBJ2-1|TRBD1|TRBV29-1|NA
TGCAGCGGACAATCGGGACAGGCCATCAATGAGCAGTTCTTC
CSGQSGQAINEQFF
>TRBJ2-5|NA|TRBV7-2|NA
TGTGCCAGCAGCATCATCGAGAGTAACCAAGAGACCCAGTACTTC
CASSIIESNQETQYF
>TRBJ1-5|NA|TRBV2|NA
TGTGCCAGCAGTGGGTCGGGCCAGCCCCAGCATTTT
CASSGSGQPQHF
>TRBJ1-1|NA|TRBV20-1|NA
TGCAGTGCTAGAGAAACAGGGCTGAACACTGAAGCTTTCTTT
CSARETGLNTEAFF
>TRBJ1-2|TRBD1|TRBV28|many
TGTGCCAGCAGTCCTCGGGGACAGGGGATAGGCTACACCTTC
CASSPRGQGIGYTF
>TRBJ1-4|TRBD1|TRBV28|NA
TGTGCCAGCAGTTTACGGGACAGGCAGAGGAAACTGTTTTTT
CASSLRDRQRKLFF
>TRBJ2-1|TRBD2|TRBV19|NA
TGTGCCAGTAGTTGGACTAGCGGCCTCTCCTACAATGAGCAGTTCTTC
CASSWTSGLSYNEQFF
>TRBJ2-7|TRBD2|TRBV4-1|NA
TGCGCCAGCAGCCAAGATGCTAGCGGGAGGGCATACGAGCAGTACTTC
CASSQDASGRAYEQYF
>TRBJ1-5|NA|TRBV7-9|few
TGTGCCAGCAGCTTAGTAGGAGGGAATGAGCCCCAGCATTTT
CASSLVGGNEPQHF
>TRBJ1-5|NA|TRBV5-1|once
TGCGCCAGCAGCCCGACAGTTAATAGCAATCAGCCCCAGCATTTT
CASSPTVNSNQPQHF
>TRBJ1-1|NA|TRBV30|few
TGTGCCTGGAGTGTACTTTCTCGGGCAGGCACTGAAGCTTTCTTT
CAWSVLSRAGTEAFF
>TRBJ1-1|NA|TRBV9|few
TGTGCCAGCAGCGTCGACAGTTGGACTGAAGCTTTCTTT
CASSVDSWTEAFF
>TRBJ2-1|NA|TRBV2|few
TGTGCCAGCAGTTCCCTACTTAACCCTACCTTAATTAGCTCCTACAATGAGCAGTTCTTC
CASSSLLNPTLISSYNEQFF
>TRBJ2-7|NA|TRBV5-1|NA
TGCGCCAGCAGCTTCCCAGGGCTTTTCCCCTACAATGAGCAGTACTTC
CASSFPGLFPYNEQYF
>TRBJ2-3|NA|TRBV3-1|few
TGTGCCAGCAGCCAACCCGGGGGAGGCACAGATACGCAGTATTTT
CASSQPGGGTDTQYF
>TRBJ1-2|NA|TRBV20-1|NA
TGCAGTGCTAGAGGCCCGGGTGCTAACTATTGCTACACCTTC
CSARGPGANYCYTF
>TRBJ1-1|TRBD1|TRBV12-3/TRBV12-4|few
TGTGCCAGCAGCCTCCAGACAGGGGTCAACACTGAAGCTTTCTTT
CASSLQTGVNTEAFF
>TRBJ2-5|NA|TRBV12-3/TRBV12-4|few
TGTGCCAGCAGCCGGGACACGCGATACCAAGAGACCCAGTACTTC
CASSRDTRYQETQYF
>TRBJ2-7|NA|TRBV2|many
TGTGCCAGCAACCCCCAGTTGGCTATGAACGAGCAGTACTTC
CASNPQLAMNEQYF
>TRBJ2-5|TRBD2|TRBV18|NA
TGTGCCAGCCCACCACCGGGAGGGGTTCAAGAGACCCAGTACTTC
CASPPPGGVQETQYF
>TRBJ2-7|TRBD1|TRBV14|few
TGTGCCAGCAGCCATCCAGGGGGCGAAGAGCAGTACTTC
CASSHPGGEEQYF
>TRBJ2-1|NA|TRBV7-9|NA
TGTGCCAGCAGCTTTGAAGGGGGGCAGTTCTTC
CASSFEGGQFF
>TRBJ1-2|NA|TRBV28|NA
TGTGCCAGCAGTTTTAACGACAGAGCCTATGGCTACACCTTC
CASSFNDRAYGYTF